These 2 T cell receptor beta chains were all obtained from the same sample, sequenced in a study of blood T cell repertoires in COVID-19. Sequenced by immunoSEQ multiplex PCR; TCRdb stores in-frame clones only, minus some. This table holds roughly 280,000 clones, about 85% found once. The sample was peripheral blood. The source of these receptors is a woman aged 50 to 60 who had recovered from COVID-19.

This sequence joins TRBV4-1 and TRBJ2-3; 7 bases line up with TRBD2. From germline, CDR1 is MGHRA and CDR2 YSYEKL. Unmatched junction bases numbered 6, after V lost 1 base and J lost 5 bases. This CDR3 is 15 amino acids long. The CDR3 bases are TGCGCCAGCAGCCAAGCGGAGCGGGGAGGAGATACGCAGTATTTT. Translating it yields CASSQAERGGDTQYF.

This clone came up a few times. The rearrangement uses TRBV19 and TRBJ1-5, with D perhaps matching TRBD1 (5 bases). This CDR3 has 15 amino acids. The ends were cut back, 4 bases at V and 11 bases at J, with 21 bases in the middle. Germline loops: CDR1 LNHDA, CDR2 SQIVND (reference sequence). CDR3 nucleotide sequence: TGTGCCAGTAGTAGGCCGGGACTGAGCGTGGTGACCCAGCATTTT. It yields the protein CASSRPGLSVVTQHF.